The clone carrying this T cell receptor beta chain was counted ten times or more. Antigen: not known. V lost 4 bases and J lost 4; bases outside the gene matches: 10. The CDR3 loop spans 15 amino acids. Germline V gives CDR1 SGHNT, CDR2 YYREEE (reference sequence). TCRdb re-called the 5' RACE reads with MiXCR, one entry per CDR3 protein. The table includes roughly 190,000 distinct CDR3 sequences, approximately 16% detected once. This record comes from a study of T-cell memory formation after mild COVID-19. Overall study: Across donors, TCR clusters were largely donor specific.

Study observations and caveats: Memory sampled before infection contained some responding clones, suggesting cross-reactive memory joined. Clones that shrank (day 15 to 85) were balanced CD4/CD8, whereas later expanders leaned CD4+. Confirmation of SARS-CoV-2 specificity was lacking for second-wave clones peaking day 37.

The sequenced sample was PBMCs or a T cell subset sorted from them (not recorded which). The TCR comes from an adult woman who had mild COVID-19 (a few samples of this study predate the infection). Cell type and time point are not known. V usage is TRBV5-4 and J usage is TRBJ1-2; 7 bases line up with TRBD1. CDR3 loop: CASSAQTRDSYGYTF. In nucleotides, the CDR3 is TGTGCCAGCAGCGCCCAGACCCGGGACAGCTATGGCTACACCTTC.